The 6 T cell receptor beta chains given below trace back to one sample, sequenced in a study of cytomegalovirus exposure and HLA in healthy donors. PCR used 60 Vbeta primers and 13 Jbeta primers. Some clones are missing from TCRdb's copy, which holds only in-frame ones; the method was immunoSEQ multiplex PCR. This sample has 110,000 to 150,000 clones, with over 60% found just once. Material for sequencing was PBMCs. Receptors were obtained from a woman aged 40 to 55 in good health and CMV-seronegative.

V usage is TRBV19 and J usage is TRBJ2-5; weak D call: TRBD1 (6 bases). Germline V gene data show CDR1 as LNHDA and CDR2 as SQIVND (reference sequence). CDR3 length: 15 residues. The ends were cut back, 1 base at V and 5 bases at J, with 14 bases in the middle. CDR3 coding DNA: TGTGCCAGTAGTATAGGTTCAGGGGCGAGGGAGACCCAGTACTTC. Translated, it gives CASSIGSGARETQYF.

The chain recombines TRBV28 with TRBJ2-1; 8 nucleotides line up with TRBD1. After removal of 3 bases from V and 6 bases from J, the junction contained 7 bases not matched to a gene. The CDR3 covers 15 residues. Germline loops: CDR1 MDHEN, CDR2 SYDVKM. The CDR3 sequence is CASSLVDRALNEQFF. The CDR3, as DNA: TGTGCCAGCAGTTTGGTGGACAGGGCCCTCAATGAGCAGTTCTTC. The full variable domain, in which reference TRBV28 and TRBJ2-1 provide the parts outside the CDR3, is DVKVTQSSRYLVKRTGEKVFLECVQDMDHENMFWYRQDPGLGLRLIYFSYDVKMKEKGDIPEGYSVSREKKERFSLILESASTNQTSMYLCASSLVDRALNEQFFGPGTRLTVL.

This chain links TRBV19 with TRBJ1-5; the D gene is possibly TRBD1 (6 bases). The germline V gene encodes CDR1 LNHDA and CDR2 SQIVND (reference sequence). The CDR3 has 13 residues. The V gene lost 4 bases and the J gene lost 7 bases, with 11 bases spanning the gap. For the CDR3, the DNA is TGTGCCAGTAGTAAGGGGGTAGGACAGCCCCAGCATTTT. It specifies CASSKGVGQPQHF.

The rearrangement uses TRBV28 and TRBJ1-1; 8 bases are shared with TRBD1. Trimming removed 4 bases from V and 8 bases from J; junction bases left unmatched: 6. Germline lookup yields CDR1 MDHEN and CDR2 SYDVKM. The CDR3 runs 13 residues. The CDR3 loop is CASSYGQGAEAFF. The CDR3 nucleotides are TGTGCCAGCAGTTACGGACAGGGCGCCGAAGCTTTCTTT.

With respect to this clone: Distinct nucleotide sequences in the sample also encode this CDR3. The V and J genes are TRBV27 and TRBJ2-7; possible D gene TRBD2, 5 bases. V was cut by 5 bases and J by 2 bases, with 13 bases left in between. Germline assignment: CDR1 MNHEY and CDR2 SMNVEV (reference sequence). The CDR3 runs 14 residues. CDR3 bases: TGTGCCAGCAGTGTTTACCGGGGTCCCTACGAGCAGTACTTC. Its translation is CASSVYRGPYEQYF.

This sequence joins TRBV6-5 and TRBJ2-1; no firm D call. The CDR3 has 15 residues. Per the germline V gene, CDR1 is MNHEY and CDR2 is SVGAGI. Trimming left V 2 bases short and J 0 bases short, with 8 bases between. The CDR3 region has the DNA TGTGCCAGCAGTTACGCGGCAGCCTCCTACAATGAGCAGTTCTTC. It specifies CASSYAAASYNEQFF.